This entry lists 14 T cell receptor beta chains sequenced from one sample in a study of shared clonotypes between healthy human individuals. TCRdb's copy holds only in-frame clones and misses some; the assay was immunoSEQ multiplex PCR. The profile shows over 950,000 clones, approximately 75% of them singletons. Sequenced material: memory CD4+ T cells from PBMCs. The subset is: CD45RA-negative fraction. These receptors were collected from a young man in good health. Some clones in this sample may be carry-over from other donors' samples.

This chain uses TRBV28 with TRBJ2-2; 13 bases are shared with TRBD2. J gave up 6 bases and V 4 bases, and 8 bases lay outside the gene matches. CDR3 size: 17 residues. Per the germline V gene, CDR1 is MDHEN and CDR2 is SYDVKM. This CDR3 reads CASSSLAGGPVSGELFF. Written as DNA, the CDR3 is TGTGCCAGCAGTTCACTAGCGGGAGGGCCGGTTTCCGGGGAGCTGTTTTTT.

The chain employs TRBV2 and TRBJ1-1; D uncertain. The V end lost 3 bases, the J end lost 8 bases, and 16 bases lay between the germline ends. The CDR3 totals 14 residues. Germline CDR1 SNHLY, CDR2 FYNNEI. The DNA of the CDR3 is TGTGCCAGCAGTGAGGGGTCAGACAACCGCGAAGCTTTCTTT. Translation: CASSEGSDNREAFF.

The CDR3 DNA reads as TGCGCCAGTGAGAGGACAGGACCGAACCCGAGCTCCTACGAGCAGTACTTC. Its protein product is CASERTGPNPSSYEQYF. V gene TRBV5-1 combines with J gene TRBJ2-7; 7 positions match TRBD1. J gave up 0 bases and V 8 bases, and 17 bases lay outside the gene matches. There are 17 residues in the CDR3. From germline, CDR1 is SGHRS and CDR2 YFSETQ.

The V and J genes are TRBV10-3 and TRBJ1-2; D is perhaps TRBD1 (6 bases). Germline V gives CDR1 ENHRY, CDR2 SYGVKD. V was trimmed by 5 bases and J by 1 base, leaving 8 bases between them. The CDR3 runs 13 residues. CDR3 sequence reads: CAISPQGNYGYTF. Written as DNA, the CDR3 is TGTGCCATCAGTCCACAGGGTAACTATGGCTACACCTTC.

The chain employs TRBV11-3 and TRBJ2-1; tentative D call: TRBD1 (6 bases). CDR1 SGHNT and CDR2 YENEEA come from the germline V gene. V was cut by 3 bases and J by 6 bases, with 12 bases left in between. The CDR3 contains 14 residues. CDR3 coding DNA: TGTGCCAGCAGCTTCGGGACACTCCCCAATGAGCAGTTCTTC. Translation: CASSFGTLPNEQFF.

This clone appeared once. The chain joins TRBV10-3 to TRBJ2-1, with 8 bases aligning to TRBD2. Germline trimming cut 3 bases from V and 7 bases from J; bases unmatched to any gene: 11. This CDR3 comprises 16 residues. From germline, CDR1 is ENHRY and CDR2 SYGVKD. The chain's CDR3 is CAISEESGSIRNEQFF. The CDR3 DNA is TGTGCCATCAGTGAAGAAAGCGGGAGTATTAGGAATGAGCAGTTCTTC.

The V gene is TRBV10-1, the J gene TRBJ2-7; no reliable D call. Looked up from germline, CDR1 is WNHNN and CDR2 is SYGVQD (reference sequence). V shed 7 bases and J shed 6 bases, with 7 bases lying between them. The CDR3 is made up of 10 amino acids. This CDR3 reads CASIVCEQYF. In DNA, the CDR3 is TGCGCCAGCATTGTTTGCGAGCAGTACTTC.

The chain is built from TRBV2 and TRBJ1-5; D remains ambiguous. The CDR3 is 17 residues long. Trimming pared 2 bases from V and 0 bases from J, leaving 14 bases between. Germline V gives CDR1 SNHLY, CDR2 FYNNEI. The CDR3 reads CASSEQLPTYSNQPQHF. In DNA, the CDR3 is TGTGCCAGCAGTGAACAACTACCCACTTATAGCAATCAGCCCCAGCATTTT.

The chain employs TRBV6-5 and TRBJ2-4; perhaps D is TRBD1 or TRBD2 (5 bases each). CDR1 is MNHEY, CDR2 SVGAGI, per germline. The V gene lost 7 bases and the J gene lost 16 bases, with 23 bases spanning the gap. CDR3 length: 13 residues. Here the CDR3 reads CASTTTPGTRFYF. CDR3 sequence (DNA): TGTGCCAGCACGACCACTCCGGGGACCCGTTTCTACTTC.

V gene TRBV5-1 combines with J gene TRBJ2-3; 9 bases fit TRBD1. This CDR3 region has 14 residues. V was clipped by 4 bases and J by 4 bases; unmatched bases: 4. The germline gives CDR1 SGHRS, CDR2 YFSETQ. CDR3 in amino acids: CASSPGTGPDTQYF. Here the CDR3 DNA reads TGCGCCAGCAGCCCGGGGACAGGGCCAGATACGCAGTATTTT.

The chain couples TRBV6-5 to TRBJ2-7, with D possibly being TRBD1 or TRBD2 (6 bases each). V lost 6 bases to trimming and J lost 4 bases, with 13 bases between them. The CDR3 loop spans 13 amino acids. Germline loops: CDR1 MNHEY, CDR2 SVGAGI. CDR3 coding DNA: TGTGCCAGCAGACGTGGAGGGGGTTACGAGCAGTACTTC. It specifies CASRRGGGYEQYF.

CDR3 in DNA: TGTGCCAGCAGTAGAGCAGGCTATGGCTACACCTTC. This gives the protein CASSRAGYGYTF. This chain connects TRBV6-5 to TRBJ1-2; D unresolved. There are 12 residues in the CDR3. Germline V CDR1 and CDR2: MNHEY, SVGAGI. The V end was cut by 5 bases, the J end by 4 bases, with 8 bases between.

The CDR3 loop is CASSMGTGVYQPQHF. The CDR3 nucleotides are TGTGCCAGCAGTATGGGGACAGGGGTATATCAGCCCCAGCATTTT. The chain uses TRBV28 and TRBJ1-5, with TRBD1 matching over 10 bases. The germline CDR1 and CDR2 sequences are MDHEN and SYDVKM. V dropped 5 bases and J dropped 5; count of bases not matched to a gene: 6. The CDR3 is 15 amino acids.

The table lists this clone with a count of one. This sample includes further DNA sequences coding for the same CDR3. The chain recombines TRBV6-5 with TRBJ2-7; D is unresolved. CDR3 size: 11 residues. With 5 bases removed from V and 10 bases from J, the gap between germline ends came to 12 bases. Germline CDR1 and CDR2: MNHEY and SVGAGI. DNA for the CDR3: TGTGCCAGCAGTAATCTTGCTGAACAGTACTTC. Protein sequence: CASSNLAEQYF.